The T cell receptor (beta chain) under discussion was sequenced for a study of neurological immune-mediated disorders. General study findings and limits: None of the CDR3 amino acid sequences found in expanded clones was shared across subjects. This suggests that the TCR-beta repertoires were private in all groups.

The team produced cDNA through 5'RACE using 10-nucleotide random UMIs. TCRdb ran MiXCR on the 5' RACE reads and lists one entry per CDR3 protein. Of roughly 100,000 distinct CDR3 sequences in the sample, roughly a tenth were seen once. The sample holds a few counts of this clonotype. As yet, its antigen is unknown. This sample's time point: longitudinal time-point 3. Unsorted libraries were generated from 2 million PBMCs held at -80 degrees C. The V gene's germline CDR1 is MNHNS and CDR2 SASEGT. V lost 2 bases and J lost 7, with 3 bases in between. This CDR3 contains 11 residues. The sequence came from a female donor with HTLV-1-associated myelopathy (HAM/TSP). Sample: PBMCs. The gene calls are TRBV6-1 and TRBJ2-1; D ambiguous. The CDR3 sequence is CASSERNEQFF. The DNA of the CDR3 is TGTGCCAGCAGTGAACGGAATGAGCAGTTCTTC.